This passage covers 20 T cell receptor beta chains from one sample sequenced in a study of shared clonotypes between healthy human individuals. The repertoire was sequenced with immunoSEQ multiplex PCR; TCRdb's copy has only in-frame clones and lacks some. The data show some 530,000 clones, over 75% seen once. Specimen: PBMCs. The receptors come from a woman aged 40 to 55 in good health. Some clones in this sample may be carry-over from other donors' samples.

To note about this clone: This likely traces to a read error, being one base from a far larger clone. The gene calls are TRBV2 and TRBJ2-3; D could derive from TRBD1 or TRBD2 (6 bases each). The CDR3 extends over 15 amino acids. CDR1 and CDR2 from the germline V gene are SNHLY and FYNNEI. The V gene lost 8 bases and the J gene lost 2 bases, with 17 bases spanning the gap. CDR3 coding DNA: TGTGCCAGCCGCGAGGGGGAGGCAACCACAGATACGCAGTATTTT. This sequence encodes CASREGEATTDTQYF.

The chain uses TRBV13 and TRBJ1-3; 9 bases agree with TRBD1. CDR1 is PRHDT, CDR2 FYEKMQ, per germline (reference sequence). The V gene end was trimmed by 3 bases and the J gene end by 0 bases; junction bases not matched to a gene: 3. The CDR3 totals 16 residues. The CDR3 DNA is TGTGCCAGCAGCTTCGGGACAGGGTTCTCTGGAAACACCATATATTTT. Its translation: CASSFGTGFSGNTIYF.

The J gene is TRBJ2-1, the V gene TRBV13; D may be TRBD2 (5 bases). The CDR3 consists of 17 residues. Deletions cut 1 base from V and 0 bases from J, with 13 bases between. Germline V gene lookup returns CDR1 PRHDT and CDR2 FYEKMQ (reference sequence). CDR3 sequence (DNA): TGTGCCAGCAGCTTAGTTCTCGGGGTGAGCTCCTACAATGAGCAGTTCTTC. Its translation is CASSLVLGVSSYNEQFF. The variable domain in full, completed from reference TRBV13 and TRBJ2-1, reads AAGVIQSPRHLIKEKRETATLKCYPIPRHDTVYWYQQGPGQDPQFLISFYEKMQSDKGSIPDRFSAQQFSDYHSELNMSSLELGDSALYFCASSLVLGVSSYNEQFFGPGTRLTVL.

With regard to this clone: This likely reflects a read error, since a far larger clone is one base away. The CDR3 coding sequence is TGTGCCAGCATTGAAGGTGGGCGACAGCCCCAGCATTTT. Protein sequence: CASIEGGRQPQHF. The V call is TRBV6-1, the J call TRBJ1-5; no clear D. The length of the CDR3 is 13 residues. Per germline, CDR1 MNHNS and CDR2 SASEGT.

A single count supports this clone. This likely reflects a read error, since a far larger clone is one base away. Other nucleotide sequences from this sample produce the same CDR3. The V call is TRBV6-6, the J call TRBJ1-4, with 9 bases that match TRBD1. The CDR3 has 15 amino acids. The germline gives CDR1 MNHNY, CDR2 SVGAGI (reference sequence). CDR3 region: CASSYLGQGNEKLFF. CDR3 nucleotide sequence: TGTGCCAGCAGTTACCTGGGACAGGGAAATGAAAAACTATTTTTT.

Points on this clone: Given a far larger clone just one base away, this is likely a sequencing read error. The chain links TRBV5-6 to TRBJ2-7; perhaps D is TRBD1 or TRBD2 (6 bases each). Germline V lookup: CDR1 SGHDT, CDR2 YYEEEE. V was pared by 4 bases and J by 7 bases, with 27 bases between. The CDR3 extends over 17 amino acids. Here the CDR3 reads CASSRPLGGGGPTEQYF. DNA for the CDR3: TGTGCCAGCAGCCGACCTTTAGGAGGAGGGGGGCCTACGGAGCAGTACTTC.

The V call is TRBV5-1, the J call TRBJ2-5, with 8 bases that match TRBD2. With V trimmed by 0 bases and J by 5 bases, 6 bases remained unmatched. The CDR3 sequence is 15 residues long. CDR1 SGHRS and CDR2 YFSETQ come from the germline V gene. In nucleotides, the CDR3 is TGCGCCAGCAGCTTGGGTGGACTAGCCCGGGAGACCCAGTACTTC. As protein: CASSLGGLARETQYF.

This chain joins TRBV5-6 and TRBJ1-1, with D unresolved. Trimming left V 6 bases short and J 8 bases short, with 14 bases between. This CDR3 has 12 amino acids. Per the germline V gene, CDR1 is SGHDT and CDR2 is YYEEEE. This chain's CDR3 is CASTDGREEAFF. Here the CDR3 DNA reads TGTGCCAGCACCGACGGACGGGAAGAAGCTTTCTTT.

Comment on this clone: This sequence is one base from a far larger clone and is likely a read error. The CDR3 DNA reads TGCGCCAGCATCTTGGGCTCCTCCGGGTCCTACGAGCAGTACTTC. This sequence encodes CASILGSSGSYEQYF. The V gene is TRBV5-1, the J gene TRBJ2-7; D gene unclear. The germline CDR1 and CDR2 sequences are SGHRS and YFSETQ. This CDR3 region has 15 residues.

For the CDR3, the DNA is TGCGCCAGCAGTTCGGTTACCGGGGAGCTGTTTTTT. Its translation: CASSSVTGELFF. The chain is built from TRBV10-2 and TRBJ2-2; D remains unclear. The CDR3 has 12 residues. Trimming cost V 5 bases and J 5 bases, with 6 bases left between them. CDR1 and CDR2 (germline): WSHSY, SAAADI.

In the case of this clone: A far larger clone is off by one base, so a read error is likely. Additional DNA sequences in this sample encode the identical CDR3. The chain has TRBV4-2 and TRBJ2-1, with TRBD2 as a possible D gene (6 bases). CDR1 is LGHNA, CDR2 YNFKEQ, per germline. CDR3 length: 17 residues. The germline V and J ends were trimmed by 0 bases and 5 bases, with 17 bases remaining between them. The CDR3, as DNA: TGTGCCAGCAGCCAAGATCGGTCTGCGGGAAGGCACAATGAGCAGTTCTTC. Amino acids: CASSQDRSAGRHNEQFF.

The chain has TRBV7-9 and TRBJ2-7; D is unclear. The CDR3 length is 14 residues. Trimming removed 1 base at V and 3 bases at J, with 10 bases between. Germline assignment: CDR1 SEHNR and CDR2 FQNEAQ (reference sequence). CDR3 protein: CASSLVPFSYEQYF. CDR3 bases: TGTGCCAGCAGCTTAGTCCCTTTCAGCTACGAGCAGTACTTC. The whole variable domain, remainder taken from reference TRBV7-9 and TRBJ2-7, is DTGVSQNPRHKITKRGQNVTFRCDPISEHNRLYWYRQTLGQGPEFLTYFQNEAQLEKSRLLSDRFSAERPKGSFSTLEIQRTEQGDSAMYLCASSLVPFSYEQYFGPGTRLTVT.

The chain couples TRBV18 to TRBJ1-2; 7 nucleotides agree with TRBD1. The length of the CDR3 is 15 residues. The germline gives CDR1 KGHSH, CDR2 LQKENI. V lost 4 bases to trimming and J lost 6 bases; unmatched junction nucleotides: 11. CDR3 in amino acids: CASSLNRQGENGYTF. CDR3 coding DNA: TGTGCCAGCTCACTCAACAGACAGGGCGAGAATGGCTACACCTTC.

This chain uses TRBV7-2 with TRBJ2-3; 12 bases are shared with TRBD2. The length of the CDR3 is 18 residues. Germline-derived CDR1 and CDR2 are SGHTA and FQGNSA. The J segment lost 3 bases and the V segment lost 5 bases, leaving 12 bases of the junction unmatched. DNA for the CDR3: TGTGCCAGCAGCCCTACTAGCGGGAGGATGAGTGGAACAGATACGCAGTATTTT. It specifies CASSPTSGRMSGTDTQYF.

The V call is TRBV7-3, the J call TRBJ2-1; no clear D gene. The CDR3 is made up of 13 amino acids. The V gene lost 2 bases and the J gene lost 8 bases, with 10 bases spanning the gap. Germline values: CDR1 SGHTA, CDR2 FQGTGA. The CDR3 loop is CASSLGVNHEQFF. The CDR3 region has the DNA TGTGCCAGCAGCTTAGGGGTTAACCATGAGCAGTTCTTC. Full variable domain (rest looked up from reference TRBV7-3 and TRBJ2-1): GAGVSQTPSNKVTEKGKYVELRCDPISGHTALYWYRQSLGQGPEFLIYFQGTGAADDSGLPNDRFFAVRPEGSVSTLKIQRTERGDSAVYLCASSLGVNHEQFFGPGTRLTVL.

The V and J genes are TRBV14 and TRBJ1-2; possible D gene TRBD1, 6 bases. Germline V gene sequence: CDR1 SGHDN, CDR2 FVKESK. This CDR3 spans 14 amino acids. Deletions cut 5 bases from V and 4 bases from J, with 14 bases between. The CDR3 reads CASSSRGATYGYTF. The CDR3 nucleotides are TGTGCCAGCAGCTCAAGGGGGGCTACCTATGGCTACACCTTC.

In nucleotides, the CDR3 is TGTGCCAGCAGTTTTGGACAGGGAGGCTACGAGCAGTACTTC. Translated, it gives CASSFGQGGYEQYF. This rearrangement joins TRBV6-5 to TRBJ2-7, with TRBD1 identical over 8 bases. CDR3 length equals 14 residues. The J segment lost 3 bases and the V segment lost 4 bases, leaving 5 bases of the junction unmatched. Germline V gene lookup returns CDR1 MNHEY and CDR2 SVGAGI.

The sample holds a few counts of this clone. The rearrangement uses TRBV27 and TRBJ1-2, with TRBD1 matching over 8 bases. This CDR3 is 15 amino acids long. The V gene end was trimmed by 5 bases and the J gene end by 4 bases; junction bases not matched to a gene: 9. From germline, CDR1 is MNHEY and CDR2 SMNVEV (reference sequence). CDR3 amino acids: CASSRTGGKGYGYTF. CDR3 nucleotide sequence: TGTGCCAGCAGTCGAACAGGGGGTAAAGGCTATGGCTACACCTTC.

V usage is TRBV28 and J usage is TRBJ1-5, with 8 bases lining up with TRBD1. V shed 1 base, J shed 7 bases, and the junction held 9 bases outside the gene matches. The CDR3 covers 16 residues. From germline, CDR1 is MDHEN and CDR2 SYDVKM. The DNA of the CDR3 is TGTGCCAGCAGTTTATCTGGGGCAGGGGGCAGCCAGCCCCAGCATTTT. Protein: CASSLSGAGGSQPQHF.

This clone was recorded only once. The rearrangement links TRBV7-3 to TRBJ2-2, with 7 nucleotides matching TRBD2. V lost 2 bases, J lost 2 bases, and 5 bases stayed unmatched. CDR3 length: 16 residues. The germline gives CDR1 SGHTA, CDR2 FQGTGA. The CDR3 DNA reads TGTGCCAGCAGCTTACAACCGGGAGGAAACACCGGGGAGCTGTTTTTT. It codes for CASSLQPGGNTGELFF.